This passage covers 25 T cell receptor beta chains from one sample sequenced in a study of cytomegalovirus exposure and HLA in healthy donors. Primers included in the PCR were 60 Vbeta and 13 Jbeta primers. Sequencing was performed with immunoSEQ multiplex PCR; in TCRdb, only in-frame clones are kept and a portion is missing. The sample contains under 150,000 clones, around three quarters of which appear only once. The source material was PBMCs. These receptor sequences come from a woman aged 45 to 65 in good health and CMV-seronegative.

The chain couples TRBV7-9 to TRBJ1-3, with 7 positions matching TRBD1. The CDR3 runs 12 residues. The V and J ends lost 8 bases and 4 bases, in that order; junction bases with no gene match: 2. CDR1 is SEHNR, CDR2 FQNEAQ, per germline (reference sequence). The CDR3 region is CASGQAGNTIYF. The CDR3 bases are TGTGCCAGCGGACAGGCGGGAAACACCATATATTTT.

CDR3 sequence: CASSRKAERYNEQFF. CDR3 nucleotide sequence: TGCGCCAGCAGCCGTAAAGCGGAGAGGTACAATGAGCAGTTCTTC. The gene calls are TRBV4-1 and TRBJ2-1, with D possibly matching TRBD2 (5 bases). Trimming took off 4 bases at V and 4 bases at J, with 14 bases between the two ends. CDR1 is MGHRA and CDR2 is YSYEKL in the germline V gene. CDR3 length: 15 residues.

The chain has TRBV30 and TRBJ2-2; D gene ambiguous. With 0 bases removed from V and 4 bases from J, the gap between germline ends came to 12 bases. CDR1 and CDR2 from the germline V gene are GTSNPN and SVGIG (reference sequence). The CDR3 sequence is 15 residues long. In nucleotides, the CDR3 is TGTGCCTGGAGTGTTTGGCTAGTTGGCACCGGGGAGCTGTTTTTT. Translated: CAWSVWLVGTGELFF.

The chain employs TRBV11-2 and TRBJ1-2, with D possibly TRBD1 on 6 matching bases. The CDR3 runs 13 residues. V gave up 5 bases and J gave up 2 bases, with 9 bases separating them. Germline lookup yields CDR1 SGHAT and CDR2 FQNNGV. The CDR3 loop reads CASSPGQNYGYTF. As DNA, the CDR3 is TGTGCCAGCAGCCCCGGACAGAACTATGGCTACACCTTC.

This chain links TRBV4-2 with TRBJ2-6; D perhaps matches TRBD1 (6 bases). Germline-derived CDR1 and CDR2 are LGHNA and YNFKEQ. Trimming pared 0 bases from V and 0 bases from J, leaving 27 bases between. The CDR3 loop spans 23 amino acids. In nucleotides, the CDR3 is TGTGCCAGCAGCCAAGAATCCGGGACACCGTTCCCCCTTGTCCTCTCTGGGGCCAACGTCCTGACTTTC. Encoded protein: CASSQESGTPFPLVLSGANVLTF.

The chain employs TRBV29-1 and TRBJ1-1; D gene ambiguous. The CDR3 has 11 residues. V lost 5 bases, J lost 5 bases, and 9 bases lay in between. Germline V gene data show CDR1 as SQVTM and CDR2 as ANQGSEA. The CDR3 sequence: CSVFRGTEAFF. The CDR3 DNA reads as TGCAGCGTTTTCCGAGGAACTGAAGCTTTCTTT. The whole variable domain, filled in from reference TRBV29-1 and TRBJ1-1, reads SAVISQKPSRDICQRGTSLTIQCQVDSQVTMMFWYRQQPGQSLTLIATANQGSEATYESGFVIDKFPISRPNLTFSTLTVSNMSPEDSSIYLCSVFRGTEAFFGQGTRLTVV.

This chain joins TRBV5-1 and TRBJ2-7, with 7 bases matching TRBD1. Germline CDR1 and CDR2: SGHRS and YFSETQ. The V and J ends lost 0 bases and 6 bases, in that order; junction bases with no gene match: 3. The CDR3 length is 13 residues. DNA of the CDR3: TGCGCCAGCAGCTTGGAGAGGGGGCGCGAGCAGTACTTC. It encodes CASSLERGREQYF.

The V call is TRBV7-8, the J call TRBJ2-5; weak D call: TRBD1 (6 bases). Trimming stripped 1 base from V and 1 base from J, with 10 bases between. The CDR3 loop spans 15 amino acids. The germline gives CDR1 SGHVS, CDR2 FQNEAQ. In nucleotides, the CDR3 is TGTGCCAGCAGCTTAGGTCAGGGGCCCCAAGAGACCCAGTACTTC. Translated: CASSLGQGPQETQYF.

This clone was detected a few times. The chain is built from TRBV5-1 and TRBJ2-2; D possibly corresponds to TRBD2 (5 bases). V shed 7 bases and J shed 2 bases, with 12 bases lying between them. The germline V gene encodes CDR1 SGHRS and CDR2 YFSETQ. The CDR3 contains 14 residues. CDR3 bases: TGCGCCAGCCGATGGACTCCTAACACCGGGGAGCTGTTTTTT. This translates into CASRWTPNTGELFF.

The chain links TRBV5-1 to TRBJ2-2; 8 positions match TRBD1. The CDR3 spans 15 residues. V lost 4 bases, J lost 4 bases, and 6 bases stayed unmatched. Germline values: CDR1 SGHRS, CDR2 YFSETQ. CDR3 loop: CASSKTGAVTGELFF. CDR3 in DNA: TGCGCCAGCAGCAAGACAGGGGCGGTCACCGGGGAGCTGTTTTTT.

This rearrangement joins TRBV11-3 to TRBJ2-2, with 10 bases that match TRBD2. The germline CDR1 and CDR2 sequences are SGHNT and YENEEA. The CDR3 has 16 amino acids. Trimming removed 5 bases from V and 2 bases from J; junction bases left unmatched: 5. In DNA, the CDR3 is TGTGCCAGCAGCCCCGGGACTAGCGTAAACACCGGGGAGCTGTTTTTT. Protein: CASSPGTSVNTGELFF.

CDR3 in DNA: TGTGCCAGCAGCCATTACCCCGGGACTAGCTTGTACAATGAGCAGTTCTTC. Protein product: CASSHYPGTSLYNEQFF. The V call is TRBV7-9, the J call TRBJ2-1; 9 bases fit TRBD2. The CDR3 consists of 17 residues. The germline V gene encodes CDR1 SEHNR and CDR2 FQNEAQ (reference sequence). V shed 5 bases, J shed 4 bases, and the junction held 12 bases outside the gene matches.

This clone was seen a few times. The rearrangement links TRBV7-2 to TRBJ1-2, with D maybe TRBD1 (6 bases). The CDR3 consists of 12 residues. V dropped 5 bases and J dropped 5 bases, with 9 bases sitting between them. Germline lookup yields CDR1 SGHTA and CDR2 FQGNSA. CDR3 sequence: CASSPGTYGYTF. The CDR3 DNA reads as TGTGCCAGCAGCCCCGGGACATATGGCTACACCTTC. Variable domain in full (rest from reference TRBV7-2 and TRBJ1-2): GAGVSQSPSNKVTEKGKDVELRCDPISGHTALYWYRQSLGQGLEFLIYFQGNSAPDKSGLPSDRFSAERTGGSVSTLTIQRTQQEDSAVYLCASSPGTYGYTFGSGTRLTVV.

This clone has a single count. The chain is built from TRBV6-5 and TRBJ2-3; 12 bases agree with TRBD2. The ends lost 2 bases at V and 3 bases at J; junction bases unmatched: 3. Looked up from germline, CDR1 is MNHEY and CDR2 is SVGAGI. This CDR3 has 16 amino acids. The CDR3 sequence is CASSYTGTSGTDTQYF. The CDR3 DNA follows: TGTGCCAGCAGTTACACCGGGACTAGCGGGACAGATACGCAGTATTTT.

This clone is a singleton in its sample. The chain uses TRBV14 and TRBJ2-1, with 12 positions matching TRBD1. The V gene end was trimmed by 1 base and the J gene end by 4 bases; junction bases not matched to a gene: 8. The germline V gene has CDR1 SGHDN and CDR2 FVKESK. The CDR3 covers 18 residues. DNA of the CDR3: TGTGCCAGCAGCCAAGGTCCCGGGACAGGGGGCGGATACAATGAGCAGTTCTTC. This codes for CASSQGPGTGGGYNEQFF.

The V and J genes are TRBV21-1 and TRBJ2-1; TRBD1, the D gene given by the table, was not confirmed from the DNA. TRBV21-1 is shown as a pseudogene. This CDR3 region has 13 residues. In nucleotides, the CDR3 is TGTGCCAGCAGTTCGGGACAGACCAATGAGCAGTTCTTC. As protein: CASSSGQTNEQFF.

This clone was observed a handful of times. The chain uses TRBV7-9 and TRBJ1-4, with TRBD1 as a possible D gene (6 bases). CDR3 length: 16 amino acids. CDR1 SEHNR and CDR2 FQNEAQ come from the germline V gene (reference sequence). Trimming removed 2 bases at V and 7 bases at J, with 17 bases between. The CDR3 coding sequence is TGTGCCAGCAGCTTACCCGTTTCCGGGACACCTGAAAAACTGTTTTTT. It encodes CASSLPVSGTPEKLFF.

This chain connects TRBV6-5 to TRBJ1-3; D is perhaps TRBD1 (6 bases). V lost 2 bases, J lost 2 bases, and 10 bases lay in between. The CDR3 extends over 15 amino acids. Germline V gene data show CDR1 as MNHEY and CDR2 as SVGAGI. The CDR3 bases are TGTGCCAGCAGTTACCGCGGGGGGCCTGGAAACACCATATATTTT. Translating gives CASSYRGGPGNTIYF.

V and J are TRBV14 and TRBJ2-3; no clear D gene. Trimming shortened V by 7 bases and J by 2 bases, and 16 bases separated the two germline ends. Germline V lookup: CDR1 SGHDN, CDR2 FVKESK. The CDR3 is 15 residues long. CDR3 sequence reads: CASNTLGGPTDTQYF. The CDR3 DNA is TGTGCCAGCAACACCCTCGGCGGCCCCACAGATACGCAGTATTTT.

The chain has TRBV29-1 and TRBJ1-1; 8 bases align to TRBD1. The CDR3 is made up of 13 amino acids. The trim removed 8 bases at V and 6 bases at J, leaving 11 bases unmatched. The germline V gene encodes CDR1 SQVTM and CDR2 ANQGSEA. CDR3 nucleotides: TGCAGCATTACAGGGGGAATGTATTCTGAAGCTTTCTTT. Translating gives CSITGGMYSEAFF.

This chain joins TRBV27 and TRBJ1-4; TRBD1 aligns across 7 bases. The J segment lost 4 bases and the V segment lost 6 bases, leaving 11 bases of the junction unmatched. Germline CDR1 and CDR2: MNHEY and SMNVEV (reference sequence). This CDR3 is built from 16 residues. CDR3 sequence: CASSLGGASGNEKLFF. CDR3 sequence (DNA): TGTGCCAGCAGCTTAGGGGGCGCATCGGGTAATGAAAAACTGTTTTTT.

This rearrangement joins TRBV7-9 to TRBJ1-2; D remains unclear. With 5 bases removed from V and 1 base from J, the gap between germline ends came to 17 bases. The CDR3 consists of 16 residues. The germline V gene has CDR1 SEHNR and CDR2 FQNEAQ (reference sequence). CDR3 protein: CASSEDSGNINYGYTF. The CDR3 nucleotides read TGTGCCAGCAGCGAAGATAGCGGTAATATTAACTATGGCTACACCTTC.

The V call is TRBV30, the J call TRBJ1-1; 7 nucleotides match TRBD1. V gave up 1 base and J gave up 10 bases; unmatched junction bases: 6. The germline V gene has CDR1 GTSNPN and CDR2 SVGIG (reference sequence). The CDR3 sequence is 12 residues long. CDR3 in amino acids: CAWSDRGGRAFF. CDR3 in DNA: TGTGCCTGGAGTGACAGGGGAGGCCGAGCTTTCTTT. The entire variable domain, with the rest obtained from reference TRBV30 and TRBJ1-1, is as follows: SQTIHQWPATLVQPVGSPLSLECTVEGTSNPNLYWYRQAAGRGLQLLFYSVGIGQISSEVPQNLSASRPQDRQFILSSKKLLLSDSGFYLCAWSDRGGRAFFGQGTRLTVV.

The chain is built from TRBV9 and TRBJ1-4; D is perhaps TRBD1 (6 bases). This CDR3 is built from 14 residues. Germline CDR1 reads SGDLS; CDR2 reads YYNGEE. Trimming pared 0 bases from V and 7 bases from J, leaving 10 bases between. This CDR3 is CASSVAGTFEKLFF. As DNA, the CDR3 is TGTGCCAGCAGCGTAGCCGGGACATTTGAAAAACTGTTTTTT. The complete variable domain, with remaining parts taken from reference TRBV9 and TRBJ1-4, reads DSGVTQTPKHLITATGQRVTLRCSPRSGDLSVYWYQQSLDQGLQFLIQYYNGEERAKGNILERFSAQQFPDLHSELNLSSLELGDSALYFCASSVAGTFEKLFFGSGTQLSVL.

This clone showed up just once. The V and J genes are TRBV7-9 and TRBJ1-5, with D possibly TRBD1 on 6 matching bases. CDR3 length: 14 residues. V was clipped by 5 bases and J by 6 bases, with 14 bases between them. Germline V gene data show CDR1 as SEHNR and CDR2 as FQNEAQ (reference sequence). CDR3 bases: TGTGCCAGCAGCGGACACAGGGATCGTCAGCCCCAGCATTTT. Amino acid sequence: CASSGHRDRQPQHF.